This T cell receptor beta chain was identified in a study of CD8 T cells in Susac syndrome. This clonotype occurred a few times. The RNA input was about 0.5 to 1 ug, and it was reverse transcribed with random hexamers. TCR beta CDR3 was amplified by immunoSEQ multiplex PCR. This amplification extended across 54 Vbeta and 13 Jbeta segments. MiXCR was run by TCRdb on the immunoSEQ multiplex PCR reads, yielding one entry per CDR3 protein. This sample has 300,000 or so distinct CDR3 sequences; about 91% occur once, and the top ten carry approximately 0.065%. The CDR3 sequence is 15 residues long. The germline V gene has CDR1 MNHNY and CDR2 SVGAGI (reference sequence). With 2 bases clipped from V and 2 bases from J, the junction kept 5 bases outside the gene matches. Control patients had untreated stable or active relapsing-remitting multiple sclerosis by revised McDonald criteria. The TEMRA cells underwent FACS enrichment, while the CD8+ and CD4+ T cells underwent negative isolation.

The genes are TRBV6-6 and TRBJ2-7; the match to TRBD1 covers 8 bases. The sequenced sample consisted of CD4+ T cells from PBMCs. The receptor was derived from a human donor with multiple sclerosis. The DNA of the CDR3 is TGTGCCAGCAGTTACCGAGGACAGGGCACCTACGAGCAGTACTTC. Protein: CASSYRGQGTYEQYF.